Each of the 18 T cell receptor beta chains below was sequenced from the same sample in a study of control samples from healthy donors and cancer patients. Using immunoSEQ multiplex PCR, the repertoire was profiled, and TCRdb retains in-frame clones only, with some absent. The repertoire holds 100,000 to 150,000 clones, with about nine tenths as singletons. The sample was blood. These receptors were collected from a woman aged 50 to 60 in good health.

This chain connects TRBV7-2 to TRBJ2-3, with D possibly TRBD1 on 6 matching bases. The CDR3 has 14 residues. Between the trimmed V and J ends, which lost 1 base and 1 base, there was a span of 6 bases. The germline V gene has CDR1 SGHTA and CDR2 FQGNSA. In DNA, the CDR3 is TGTGCCAGCAGCTTAGAGGGGGGCACAGATACGCAGTATTTT. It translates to CASSLEGGTDTQYF.

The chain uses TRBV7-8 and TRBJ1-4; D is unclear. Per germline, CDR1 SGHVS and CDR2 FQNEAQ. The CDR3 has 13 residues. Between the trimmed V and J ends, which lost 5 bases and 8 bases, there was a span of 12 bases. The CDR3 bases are TGTGCCAGCAGCGACTCAGGTGGGGAAAAACTGTTTTTT. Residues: CASSDSGGEKLFF.

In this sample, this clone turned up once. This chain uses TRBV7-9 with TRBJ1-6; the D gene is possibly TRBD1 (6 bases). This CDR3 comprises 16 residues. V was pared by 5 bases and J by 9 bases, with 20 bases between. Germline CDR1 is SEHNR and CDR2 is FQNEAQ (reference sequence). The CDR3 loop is CASSPGARGPVSPLHF. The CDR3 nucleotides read TGTGCCAGCAGCCCGGGGGCTCGGGGTCCCGTTTCACCCCTCCACTTT. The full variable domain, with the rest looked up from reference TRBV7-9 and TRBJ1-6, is DTGVSQNPRHKITKRGQNVTFRCDPISEHNRLYWYRQTLGQGPEFLTYFQNEAQLEKSRLLSDRFSAERPKGSFSTLEIQRTEQGDSAMYLCASSPGARGPVSPLHFGNGTRLTVT.

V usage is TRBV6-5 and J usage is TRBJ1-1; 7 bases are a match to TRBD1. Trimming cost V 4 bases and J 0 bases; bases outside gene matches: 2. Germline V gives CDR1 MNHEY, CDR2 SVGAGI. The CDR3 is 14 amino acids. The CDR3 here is CASSFTGVNTEAFF. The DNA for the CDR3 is TGTGCCAGCAGTTTCACAGGGGTGAACACTGAAGCTTTCTTT.

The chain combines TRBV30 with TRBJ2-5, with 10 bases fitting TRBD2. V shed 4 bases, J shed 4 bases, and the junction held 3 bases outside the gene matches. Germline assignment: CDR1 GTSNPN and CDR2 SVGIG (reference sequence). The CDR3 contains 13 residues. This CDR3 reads CAWNRLAGETQYF. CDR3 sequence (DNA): TGTGCCTGGAACCGACTAGCGGGAGAGACCCAGTACTTC.

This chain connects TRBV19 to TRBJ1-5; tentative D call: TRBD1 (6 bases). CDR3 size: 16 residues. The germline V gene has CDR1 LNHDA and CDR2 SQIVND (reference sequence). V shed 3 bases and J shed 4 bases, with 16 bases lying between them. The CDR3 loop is CASSILGARGNQPQHF. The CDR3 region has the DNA TGTGCCAGTAGTATTTTGGGGGCTAGAGGGAATCAGCCCCAGCATTTT.

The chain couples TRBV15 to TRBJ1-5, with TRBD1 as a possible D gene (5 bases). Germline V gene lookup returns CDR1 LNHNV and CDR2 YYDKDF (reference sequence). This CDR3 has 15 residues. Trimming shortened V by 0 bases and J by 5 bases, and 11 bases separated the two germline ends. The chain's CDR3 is CATSRDHPGDQPQHF. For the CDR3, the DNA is TGTGCCACCAGCAGAGACCACCCGGGGGATCAGCCCCAGCATTTT. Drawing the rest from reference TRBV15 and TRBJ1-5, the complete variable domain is DAMVIQNPRYQVTQFGKPVTLSCSQTLNHNVMYWYQQKSSQAPKLLFHYYDKDFNNEADTPDNFQSRRPNTSFCFLDIRSPGLGDTAMYLCATSRDHPGDQPQHFGDGTRLSIL.

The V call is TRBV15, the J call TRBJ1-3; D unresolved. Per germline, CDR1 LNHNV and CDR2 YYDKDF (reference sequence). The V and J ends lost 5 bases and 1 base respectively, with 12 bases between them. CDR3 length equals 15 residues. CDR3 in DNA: TGTGCCACCAGCCTCAGGTTGGGATCTGGAAACACCATATATTTT. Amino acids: CATSLRLGSGNTIYF.

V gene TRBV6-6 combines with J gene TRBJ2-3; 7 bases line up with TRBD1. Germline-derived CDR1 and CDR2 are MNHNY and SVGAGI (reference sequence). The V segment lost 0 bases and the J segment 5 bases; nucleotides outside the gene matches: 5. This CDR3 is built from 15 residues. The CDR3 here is CASSYSLQGQDTQYF. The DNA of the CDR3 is TGTGCCAGCAGTTACTCATTACAGGGGCAAGATACGCAGTATTTT.

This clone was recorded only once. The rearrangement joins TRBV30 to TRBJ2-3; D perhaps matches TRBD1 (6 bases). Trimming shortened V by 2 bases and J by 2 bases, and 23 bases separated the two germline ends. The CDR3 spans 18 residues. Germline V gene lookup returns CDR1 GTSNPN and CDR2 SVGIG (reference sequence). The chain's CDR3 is CAWSFLLPRDTYTDTQYF. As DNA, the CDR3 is TGTGCCTGGAGTTTCCTCCTTCCCCGGGACACCTACACAGATACGCAGTATTTT.

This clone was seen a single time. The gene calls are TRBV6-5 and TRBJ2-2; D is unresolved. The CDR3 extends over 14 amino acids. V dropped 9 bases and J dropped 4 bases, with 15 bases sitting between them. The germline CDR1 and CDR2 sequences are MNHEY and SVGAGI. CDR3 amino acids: CASQRELFTGELFF. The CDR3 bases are TGTGCCAGTCAACGCGAACTATTCACCGGGGAGCTGTTTTTT.

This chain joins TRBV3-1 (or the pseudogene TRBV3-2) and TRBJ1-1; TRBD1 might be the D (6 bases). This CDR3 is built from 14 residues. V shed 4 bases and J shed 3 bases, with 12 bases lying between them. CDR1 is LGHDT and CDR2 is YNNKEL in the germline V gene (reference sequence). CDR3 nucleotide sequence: TGTGCCAGCAGCCGAGGGGGGAGGGACACTGAAGCTTTCTTT. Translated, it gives CASSRGGRDTEAFF.

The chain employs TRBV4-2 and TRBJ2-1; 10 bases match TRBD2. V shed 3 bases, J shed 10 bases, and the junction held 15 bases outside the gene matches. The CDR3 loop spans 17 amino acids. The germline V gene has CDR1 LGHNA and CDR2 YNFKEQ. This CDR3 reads CASSHYLGTSARGEQFF. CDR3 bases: TGTGCCAGCAGCCACTATTTGGGGACTAGCGCCCGGGGCGAGCAGTTCTTC.

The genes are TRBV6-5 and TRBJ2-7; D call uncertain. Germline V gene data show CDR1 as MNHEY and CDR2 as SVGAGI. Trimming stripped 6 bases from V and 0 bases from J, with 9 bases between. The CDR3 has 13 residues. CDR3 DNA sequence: TGTGCCAGCAGGCGGACGAGCTCCTACGAGCAGTACTTC. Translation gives CASRRTSSYEQYF.

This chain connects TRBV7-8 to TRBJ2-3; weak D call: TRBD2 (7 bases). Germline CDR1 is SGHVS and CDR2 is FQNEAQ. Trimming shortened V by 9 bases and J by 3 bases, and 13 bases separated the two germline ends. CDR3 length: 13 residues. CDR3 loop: CASRGGPTDTQYF. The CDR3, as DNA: TGTGCCAGTAGGGGGGGCCCGACAGATACGCAGTATTTT.

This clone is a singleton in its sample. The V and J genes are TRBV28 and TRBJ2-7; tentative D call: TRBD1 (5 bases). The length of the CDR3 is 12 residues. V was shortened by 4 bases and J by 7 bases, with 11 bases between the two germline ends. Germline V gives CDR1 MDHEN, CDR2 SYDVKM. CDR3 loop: CASSSPRGEQYF. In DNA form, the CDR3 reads TGTGCCAGCAGTTCCCCAAGGGGAGAGCAGTACTTC.

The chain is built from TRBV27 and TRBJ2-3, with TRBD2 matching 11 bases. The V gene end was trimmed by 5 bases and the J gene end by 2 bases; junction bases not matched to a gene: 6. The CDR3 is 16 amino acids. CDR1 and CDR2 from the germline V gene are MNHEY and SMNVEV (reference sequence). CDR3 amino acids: CASSPMTSGVTDTQYF. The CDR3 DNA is TGTGCCAGCAGTCCGATGACTAGCGGGGTCACAGATACGCAGTATTTT.

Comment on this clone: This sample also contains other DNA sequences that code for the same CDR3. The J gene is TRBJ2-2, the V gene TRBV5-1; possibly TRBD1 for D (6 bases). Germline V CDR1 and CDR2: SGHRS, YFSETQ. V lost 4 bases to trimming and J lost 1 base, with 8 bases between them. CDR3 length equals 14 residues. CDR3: CASSLGQNTGELFF. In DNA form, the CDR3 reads TGCGCCAGCAGCCTGGGACAGAACACCGGGGAGCTGTTTTTT.